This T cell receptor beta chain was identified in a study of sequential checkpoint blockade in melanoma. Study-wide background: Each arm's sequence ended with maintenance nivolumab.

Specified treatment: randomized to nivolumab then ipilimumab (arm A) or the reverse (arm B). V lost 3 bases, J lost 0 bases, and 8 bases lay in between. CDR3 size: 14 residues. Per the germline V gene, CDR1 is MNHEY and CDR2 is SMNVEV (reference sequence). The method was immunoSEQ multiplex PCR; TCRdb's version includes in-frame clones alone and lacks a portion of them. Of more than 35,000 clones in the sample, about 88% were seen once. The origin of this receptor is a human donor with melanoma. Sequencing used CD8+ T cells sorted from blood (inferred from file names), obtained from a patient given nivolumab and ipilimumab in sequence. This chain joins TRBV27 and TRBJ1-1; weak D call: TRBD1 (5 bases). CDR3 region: CASSFNRLNTEAFF. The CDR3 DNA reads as TGTGCCAGCAGTTTTAACAGGCTGAACACTGAAGCTTTCTTT.